Below, 26 T cell receptor beta chains from the same sample are listed, as sequenced in a study of blood T cell repertoires in COVID-19. Data came from immunoSEQ multiplex PCR; TCRdb stores just in-frame clones and leaves some out. This table holds roughly 350,000 clones, around 91% found once. The specimen was peripheral blood. Source of these receptors: a woman aged 18-29 years who had recovered from COVID-19.

This rearrangement joins TRBV7-7 to TRBJ2-6, with D perhaps TRBD2 (6 bases). This CDR3 comprises 17 residues. Germline values: CDR1 SSHAT, CDR2 FNYEAQ (reference sequence). V lost 4 bases to trimming and J lost 0 bases, with 13 bases between them. For the CDR3, the DNA is TGTGCCAGCAGCTCGGGGGACCTCAGCTCTGGGGCCAACGTCCTGACTTTC. It encodes CASSSGDLSSGANVLTF.

The rearrangement joins TRBV10-3 to TRBJ1-3; D not certain. V was clipped by 7 bases and J by 1 base, with 8 bases between them. Germline V gene data show CDR1 as ENHRY and CDR2 as SYGVKD. CDR3 length: 13 amino acids. The CDR3 DNA is TGTGCCATCATGCCGGGATCTGGAAACACCATATATTTT. Protein sequence: CAIMPGSGNTIYF.

In nucleotides, the CDR3 is TGTGCCAGCAGTGAAGAGGCAGGGGTTGGAGGCTACACCTTC. As protein: CASSEEAGVGGYTF. This chain links TRBV6-1 with TRBJ1-2; tentatively, D is TRBD1 (6 bases). The CDR3 consists of 14 residues. Germline V gene data show CDR1 as MNHNS and CDR2 as SASEGT. Trimming left V 1 base short and J 8 bases short, with 14 bases between.

The chain joins TRBV27 to TRBJ1-4, with 7 nucleotides matching TRBD1. Per germline, CDR1 MNHEY and CDR2 SMNVEV (reference sequence). With V trimmed by 5 bases and J by 1 base, 1 base remained unmatched. This CDR3 has 14 amino acids. The CDR3 sequence: CASSRQGTNEKLFF. In DNA, the CDR3 is TGTGCCAGCAGTAGACAGGGAACTAATGAAAAACTGTTTTTT.

The chain links TRBV5-1 to TRBJ2-3; perhaps TRBD2 as D (5 bases). The length of the CDR3 is 14 residues. Trimming cost V 0 bases and J 8 bases, with 13 bases left between them. Per the germline V gene, CDR1 is SGHRS and CDR2 is YFSETQ. The CDR3 region is CASSLGGGESTQYF. In DNA, the CDR3 is TGCGCCAGCAGCTTGGGGGGTGGGGAGTCTACGCAGTATTTT.

The CDR3 here is CASSETGSYEQYV. The CDR3, as DNA: TGTGCCAGCAGTGAAACAGGTTCCTACGAGCAGTACGTC. The chain couples TRBV6-1 to TRBJ2-7; possibly TRBD1 for D (5 bases). Trimming left V 2 bases short and J 1 base short, with 6 bases between. CDR1 MNHNS and CDR2 SASEGT come from the germline V gene. The CDR3 covers 13 residues.

The chain links TRBV6-6 to TRBJ1-5; 10 nucleotides agree with TRBD1. V shed 5 bases, J shed 6 bases, and the junction held 4 bases outside the gene matches. Per germline, CDR1 MNHNY and CDR2 SVGAGI (reference sequence). This CDR3 is built from 14 residues. The CDR3 DNA reads TGTGCCAGCAGTAACCGACAGGGGGCTCAGCCCCAGCATTTT. Translating it yields CASSNRQGAQPQHF.

This clone was picked up one time. CDR3 sequence: CASSPPIMSIQETQYF. CDR3 DNA: TGTGCCAGCAGCCCCCCTATTATGTCCATCCAAGAGACCCAGTACTTC. The chain combines TRBV11-3 with TRBJ2-5; D gene unclear. The CDR3 spans 16 residues. Trimming pared 5 bases from V and 1 base from J, leaving 17 bases between. Germline V CDR1 and CDR2: SGHNT, YENEEA. The full variable domain, in which reference TRBV11-3 and TRBJ2-5 provide the parts outside the CDR3, is EAGVVQSPRYKIIEKKQPVAFWCNPISGHNTLYWYLQNLGQGPELLIRYENEEAVDDSQLPKDRFSAERLKGVDSTLKIQPAELGDSAVYLCASSPPIMSIQETQYFGPGTRLLVL.

The V gene is TRBV21-1, the J gene TRBJ2-1; the table assigns TRBD2, which was not confirmed against the DNA. TRBV21-1 is a pseudogene locus. This CDR3 is 15 amino acids long. In nucleotides, the CDR3 is TGTGCCAGCAGCCTACCGAGACTAGCTTCAACTGAGCAGTTCTTC. Protein: CASSLPRLASTEQFF.

The chain uses TRBV11-3 and TRBJ1-1, with 7 positions matching TRBD1. The CDR3 consists of 18 residues. In germline, CDR1 is SGHNT, CDR2 YENEEA. V lost 5 bases and J lost 5; bases outside the gene matches: 20. CDR3 in DNA: TGTGCCAGCAGCCTCGATAGGTTCGCCGGACAGGAGGATACTGAAGCTTTCTTT. It is translated as CASSLDRFAGQEDTEAFF.

V and J are TRBV6-5 and TRBJ2-3; 8 nucleotides match TRBD2. V lost 0 bases and J lost 3; bases outside the gene matches: 5. The germline V gene encodes CDR1 MNHEY and CDR2 SVGAGI. The CDR3 is 16 amino acids. This CDR3 reads CASSYSKREWTDTQYF. In DNA form, the CDR3 reads TGTGCCAGCAGTTACTCGAAGCGGGAGTGGACAGATACGCAGTATTTT.

The chain carries TRBV12-3 or TRBV12-4 and TRBJ1-4, with a possible D match to TRBD1 (5 bases). V dropped 7 bases and J dropped 8 bases, with 14 bases sitting between them. The CDR3 covers 13 residues. The chain's CDR3 is CASTAGVSEKLFF. CDR3 in DNA: TGTGCCAGCACCGCGGGGGTTTCAGAAAAACTGTTTTTT.

The chain carries TRBV9 and TRBJ1-3; D is unclear. The V end was cut by 6 bases, the J end by 0 bases, with 10 bases between. The V gene's germline CDR1 is SGDLS and CDR2 YYNGEE. The CDR3 is 14 residues long. In nucleotides, the CDR3 is TGTGCCAGCAACCCCGCCTACTCTGGAAACACCATATATTTT. Translated, it gives CASNPAYSGNTIYF.

The rearrangement joins TRBV6-5 to TRBJ2-7; unclear D gene. V gave up 0 bases and J gave up 4 bases, with 10 bases separating them. Germline V lookup: CDR1 MNHEY, CDR2 SVGAGI. The CDR3 has 14 amino acids. The CDR3 DNA sequence: TGTGCCAGCAGTTACTCGAGCCATCGGTACGAGCAGTACGTC. It encodes CASSYSSHRYEQYV.

The chain joins TRBV19 to TRBJ2-2; 9 nucleotides match TRBD1. The junction had 2 bases not matched to a gene; V was cut back by 6 bases and J by 0 bases. Germline V gene lookup returns CDR1 LNHDA and CDR2 SQIVND (reference sequence). There are 15 residues in the CDR3. The CDR3 sequence: CASSRTGANTGELFF. The CDR3 DNA follows: TGTGCCAGTAGCAGGACAGGGGCGAACACCGGGGAGCTGTTTTTT.

This clone was detected a few times. This chain joins TRBV19 and TRBJ2-3; 10 nucleotides agree with TRBD2. The V gene end was trimmed by 8 bases and the J gene end by 1 base; junction bases not matched to a gene: 6. Germline V gene lookup returns CDR1 LNHDA and CDR2 SQIVND (reference sequence). The CDR3 runs to 15 residues. CDR3 region: CASALAGGRTDTQYF. CDR3 in DNA: TGTGCCAGTGCCTTAGCGGGAGGCCGCACAGATACGCAGTATTTT.

This sequence joins TRBV19 and TRBJ1-2; perhaps TRBD1 as D (6 bases). Germline V gene sequence: CDR1 LNHDA, CDR2 SQIVND (reference sequence). CDR3 length: 15 amino acids. Trimming took off 5 bases at V and 5 bases at J, with 18 bases between the two ends. CDR3 coding DNA: TGTGCCAGTAGTCCCACCGGGGGGCCGGGGTATGGCTACACCTTC. Residues: CASSPTGGPGYGYTF.

DNA of the CDR3: TGCGCCAGCAGCCAAGATCTCCGAGGAAAAGCTTTCTTT. This sequence encodes CASSQDLRGKAFF. The genes are TRBV4-3 and TRBJ1-1; D is uncertain. V lost 0 bases, J lost 9 bases, and 11 bases lay in between. Germline V lookup: CDR1 LGHNA, CDR2 YSLEER. The CDR3 covers 13 residues.

CDR3 protein: CASGRLAGGFTDTQYF. In DNA, the CDR3 is TGTGCCAGCGGCAGACTAGCGGGAGGGTTTACAGATACGCAGTATTTT. V usage is TRBV21-1 and J usage is TRBJ2-3; TRBD2 reflects the table's D call only, with no check against the DNA. TRBV21-1 is described as a pseudogene. This CDR3 is 16 amino acids long.

The chain has TRBV11-3 and TRBJ1-2; a possible D gene is TRBD1 (6 bases). V gave up 5 bases and J gave up 2 bases, with 18 bases separating them. This CDR3 region has 16 residues. Germline assignment: CDR1 SGHNT and CDR2 YENEEA. CDR3 loop: CASSPYTGNQNYGYTF. As DNA, the CDR3 is TGTGCCAGCAGCCCCTACACAGGGAATCAGAACTATGGCTACACCTTC.

This chain links TRBV2 with TRBJ1-5; tentatively, D is TRBD1 (6 bases). CDR3 length equals 14 residues. V gave up 5 bases and J gave up 5 bases, with 13 bases separating them. Germline V lookup: CDR1 SNHLY, CDR2 FYNNEI. In nucleotides, the CDR3 is TGTGCCAGCAGTTCTAGAAACAGGGATCAGCCCCAGCATTTT. Translated: CASSSRNRDQPQHF.

This chain links TRBV5-5 with TRBJ1-5; the D gene is possibly TRBD1 (5 bases). This CDR3 has 15 residues. V gave up 7 bases and J gave up 8 bases, with 22 bases separating them. Per the germline V gene, CDR1 is SGHKS and CDR2 is YYEKEE (reference sequence). The CDR3 here is CASALGEGEWKPQHF. The CDR3 coding sequence is TGTGCCAGCGCCCTGGGGGAGGGCGAATGGAAGCCCCAGCATTTT.

This sequence joins TRBV5-6 and TRBJ2-1; 13 bases are shared with TRBD2. CDR3 size: 16 residues. Germline V CDR1 and CDR2: SGHDT, YYEEEE. The V segment lost 0 bases and the J segment 7 bases; nucleotides outside the gene matches: 4. CDR3 sequence: CASSLVTSGRGNEQFF. CDR3 coding DNA: TGTGCCAGCAGCTTGGTTACTAGCGGGAGGGGGAATGAGCAGTTCTTC.

The chain links TRBV5-6 to TRBJ2-7; 8 bases match TRBD1. This CDR3 has 14 residues. In germline, CDR1 is SGHDT, CDR2 YYEEEE. V was clipped by 0 bases and J by 4 bases; unmatched bases: 3. CDR3 amino acids: CASSLAGGGYEQYV. In DNA, the CDR3 is TGTGCCAGCAGCTTGGCAGGGGGCGGATACGAGCAGTACGTC.

The chain carries TRBV5-1 and TRBJ2-1, with 10 positions matching TRBD2. J gave up 3 bases and V 2 bases, and 2 bases lay outside the gene matches. The CDR3 length is 15 residues. Germline V lookup: CDR1 SGHRS, CDR2 YFSETQ. CDR3 nucleotide sequence: TGCGCCAGCAGCTTAGGGACTAGCGACTACAATGAGCAGTTCTTC. It specifies CASSLGTSDYNEQFF.

The chain links TRBV29-1 to TRBJ1-1; D perhaps matches TRBD1 (6 bases). The CDR3 is made up of 14 amino acids. V dropped 5 bases and J dropped 6 bases, with 19 bases sitting between them. Germline V gives CDR1 SQVTM, CDR2 ANQGSEA. This CDR3 is CSVKGATGGPEAFF. CDR3 in DNA: TGCAGCGTTAAAGGGGCGACAGGCGGTCCTGAAGCTTTCTTT.